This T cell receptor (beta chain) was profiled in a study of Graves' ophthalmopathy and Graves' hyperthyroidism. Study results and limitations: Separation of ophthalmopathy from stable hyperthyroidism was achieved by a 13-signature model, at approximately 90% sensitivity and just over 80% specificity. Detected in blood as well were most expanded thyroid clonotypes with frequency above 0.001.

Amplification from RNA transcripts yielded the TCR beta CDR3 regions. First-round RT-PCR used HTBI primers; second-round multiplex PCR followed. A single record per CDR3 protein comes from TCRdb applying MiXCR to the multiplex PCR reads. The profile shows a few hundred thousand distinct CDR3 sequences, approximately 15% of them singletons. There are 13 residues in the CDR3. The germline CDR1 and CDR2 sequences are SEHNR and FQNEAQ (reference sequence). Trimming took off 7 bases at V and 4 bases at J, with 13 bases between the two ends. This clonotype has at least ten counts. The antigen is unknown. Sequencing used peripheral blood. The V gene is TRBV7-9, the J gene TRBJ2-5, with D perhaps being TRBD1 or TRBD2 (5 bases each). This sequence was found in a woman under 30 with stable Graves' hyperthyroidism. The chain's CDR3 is CASKQGEGETQYF. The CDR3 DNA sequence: TGTGCCAGCAAGCAGGGAGAGGGAGAGACCCAGTACTTC.